The next 5 T cell receptor beta chains were all read from a single sample in a study of tumor-infiltrating lymphocytes in localized non-small cell lung cancer. Only in-frame clones appear in the TCRdb table, and some are missing; sequencing was by immunoSEQ multiplex PCR. The table lists 12,000 to 15,000 clones, around 65% of them singletons, with approximately 20% in the top ten. The sequenced sample was uninvolved lung tissue not adjacent to the tumor. These TCRs come from a human donor with non-small cell lung cancer.

By share, this clone ranks as medium-sized (0.01 to 0.1%). V is TRBV2 and J is TRBJ2-5; D ambiguous. The CDR3 spans 15 residues. V shed 3 bases and J shed 2 bases, with 13 bases lying between them. Germline assignment: CDR1 SNHLY and CDR2 FYNNEI. The CDR3 region is CASSDASSQQETQYF. DNA of the CDR3: TGTGCCAGCAGTGACGCCAGCAGTCAACAAGAGACCCAGTACTTC.

The rearrangement uses TRBV7-2 and TRBJ2-4; D is perhaps TRBD1 (6 bases). Germline V gene lookup returns CDR1 SGHTA and CDR2 FQGNSA. The CDR3 runs to 14 residues. The V end was cut by 1 base, the J end by 8 bases, with 12 bases between. The CDR3 DNA reads TGTGCCAGCAGCTTAGTCCCCAGGGGAGACATTCAGTACTTC. Translating gives CASSLVPRGDIQYF.

This clone was seen a handful of times. J is TRBJ2-7 and V is TRBV15, with TRBD1 matching over 8 bases. V dropped 3 bases and J dropped 3; count of bases not matched to a gene: 4. This CDR3 spans 14 amino acids. Per germline, CDR1 LNHNV and CDR2 YYDKDF (reference sequence). The CDR3 coding sequence is TGTGCCACCAGCAGGGGGGACAGGAACTACGAGCAGTACTTC. This codes for CATSRGDRNYEQYF. Full variable domain (missing parts from reference TRBV15 and TRBJ2-7): DAMVIQNPRYQVTQFGKPVTLSCSQTLNHNVMYWYQQKSSQAPKLLFHYYDKDFNNEADTPDNFQSRRPNTSFCFLDIRSPGLGDTAMYLCATSRGDRNYEQYFGPGTRLTVT.

V and J are TRBV7-6 and TRBJ2-7; tentatively, D is TRBD2 (6 bases). Trimming took off 5 bases at V and 3 bases at J, with 11 bases between the two ends. Germline CDR1 reads SGHVS; CDR2 reads FNYEAQ. The CDR3 sequence is 13 residues long. The CDR3 sequence: CASSRDWRYEQYF. In DNA, the CDR3 is TGTGCCAGCAGCCGGGACTGGCGCTACGAGCAGTACTTC. Variable domain in full (rest from reference TRBV7-6 and TRBJ2-7): GAGVSQSPRYKVTKRGQDVALRCDPISGHVSLYWYRQALGQGPEFLTYFNYEAQQDKSGLPNDRFSAERPEGSISTLTIQRTEQRDSAMYRCASSRDWRYEQYFGPGTRLTVT.

Remarks on this clone: The junction departs from the called germline gene at one end, perhaps through a read error. The genes are TRBV2 and TRBJ2-1; D gene uncertain. This CDR3 region has 15 residues. Germline V gives CDR1 SNHLY, CDR2 FYNNEI. The CDR3 nucleotides are TGTGCCAGCAGCGAAGGGCGACGGCCGTTTTATGAGCAGTTCTTC. It encodes CASSEGRRPFYEQFF.